The source of this T cell receptor (beta chain) is a study of blood T cell repertoires in COVID-19. Across the whole study: Some COVID-19 samples were acute and others convalescent; all came from the United States, Italy and Spain. Nucleic acid was either cDNA or gDNA, and it came from T cells, B-cell-depleted T cells, or PBMCs.

Looked up from germline, CDR1 is MDHEN and CDR2 is SYDVKM. V was trimmed by 6 bases and J by 1 base, leaving 10 bases between them. The CDR3 is 15 amino acids. In the source study's methods: Using reference gene primer amplification, nucleated cell counts were estimated. Assay: immunoSEQ multiplex PCR; the TCRdb copy retains only in-frame clones and omits some. The V and J calls and the clone size are those of that table, but D and trimming were determined from the DNA. This sample has more than 55,000 clones, with around nine tenths found just once. This clonotype was obtained from a man aged 55 to 69 with acute or convalescent COVID-19. This sequence joins TRBV28 and TRBJ2-6, with D possibly TRBD1 on 5 matching bases. Material for sequencing was peripheral blood. The CDR3 reads CASSLRQSGANVLTF. The CDR3 DNA sequence: TGTGCCAGCAGCCTCCGACAGTCTGGGGCCAACGTCCTGACTTTC.